This T cell receptor (beta chain) was recovered during a study of T cell responses to AZD1222 COVID-19 vaccine. Study context: Second-dose schedules of about 4 or about 12 weeks were combined.

Method: immunoSEQ multiplex PCR; TCRdb's copy keeps in-frame clones and lacks some. The table has 150,000 or so clones, roughly 91% seen once. J lost 2 bases, V lost 3 bases, and 4 bases had no gene match. CDR3 length: 14 amino acids. CDR1 and CDR2 from the germline V gene are SGDLS and YYNGEE. General study points: Reportedly, nearly half of unique spike TCRs recognized epitopes outside B.1.351/B.1.1.7 mutations. The donor group comprised mostly white British people and more females; the analysis possibly underestimated clonal diversity.

About this clone: Its target is not known.

The chain recombines TRBV9 with TRBJ2-7; 8 bases agree with TRBD1. The sequence came from an adult in good health. Sample: peripheral blood, taken on day 0 of AZD1222 vaccination. The CDR3 spells CASSAGTGTYEQYF. The DNA of the CDR3 is TGTGCCAGCAGCGCGGGGACAGGTACCTACGAGCAGTACTTC.